Sequencing of this TCR beta chain was carried out in a study of blood T cell repertoires in COVID-19. In the study overall: Nucleic acid was either cDNA or gDNA, and it came from T cells, B-cell-depleted T cells, or PBMCs.

V lost 6 bases to trimming and J lost 0 bases, with 14 bases between them. This CDR3 is 15 amino acids long. Germline CDR1 reads SGHRS; CDR2 reads YFSETQ. In the authors' methods: Estimation of nucleated cell counts relied on the amplification of reference gene primers. Produced via immunoSEQ multiplex PCR; TCRdb's table is partial and in-frame only. That table furnishes V, J and clone size, whereas the DNA furnished D and trimming. The sample holds roughly 73,000 clones, roughly 74% seen once. The receptor was derived from a human donor in a cohort sampled during active COVID-19. The source material was peripheral blood. The chain carries TRBV5-1 and TRBJ2-3; D gene ambiguous. Here the CDR3 reads CASIPDGYSTDTQYF. In DNA form, the CDR3 reads TGCGCCAGCATCCCTGACGGGTATAGCACAGATACGCAGTATTTT.